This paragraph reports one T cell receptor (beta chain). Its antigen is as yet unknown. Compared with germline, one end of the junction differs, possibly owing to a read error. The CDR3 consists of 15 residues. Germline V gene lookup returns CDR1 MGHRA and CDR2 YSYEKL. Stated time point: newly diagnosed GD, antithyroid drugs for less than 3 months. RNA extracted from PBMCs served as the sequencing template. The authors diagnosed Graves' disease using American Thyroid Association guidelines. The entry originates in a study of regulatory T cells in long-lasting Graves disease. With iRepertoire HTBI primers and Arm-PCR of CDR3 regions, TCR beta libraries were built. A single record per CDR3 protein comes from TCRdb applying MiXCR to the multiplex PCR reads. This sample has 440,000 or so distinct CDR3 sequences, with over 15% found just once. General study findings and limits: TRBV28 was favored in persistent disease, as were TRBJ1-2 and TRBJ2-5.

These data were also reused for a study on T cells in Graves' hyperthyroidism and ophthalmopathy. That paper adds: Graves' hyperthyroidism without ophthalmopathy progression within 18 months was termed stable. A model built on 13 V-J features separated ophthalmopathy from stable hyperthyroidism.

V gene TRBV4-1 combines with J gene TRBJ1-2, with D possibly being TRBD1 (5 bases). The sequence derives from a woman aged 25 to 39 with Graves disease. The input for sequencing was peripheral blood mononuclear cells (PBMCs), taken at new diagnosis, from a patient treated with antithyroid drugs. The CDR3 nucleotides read TGCGCCAGCAGCCAAACAGAAAGGGGTAACTATGGCTACGCCTTC. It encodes CASSQTERGNYGYAF.